The subject of this entry is one T cell receptor beta chain. Sequenced by immunoSEQ multiplex PCR; TCRdb stores in-frame clones only, minus some. The profile shows approximately 44,000 clones, roughly nine tenths of them singletons. The sample originates from a study of blood T cell repertoires in COVID-19. Sequences were obtained from peripheral blood. The TCR originated in a woman aged 80 or over with acute or convalescent COVID-19.

CDR3 nucleotides: TGCGCCAGCGGCAGGGTTTTGGAGAATGAGCAGTTCTTC. It translates to CASGRVLENEQFF. V is TRBV5-1 and J is TRBJ2-1; maybe TRBD1 (5 bases). The CDR3 has 13 residues. With 7 bases removed from V and 7 bases from J, the gap between germline ends came to 15 bases. Looked up from germline, CDR1 is SGHRS and CDR2 is YFSETQ.